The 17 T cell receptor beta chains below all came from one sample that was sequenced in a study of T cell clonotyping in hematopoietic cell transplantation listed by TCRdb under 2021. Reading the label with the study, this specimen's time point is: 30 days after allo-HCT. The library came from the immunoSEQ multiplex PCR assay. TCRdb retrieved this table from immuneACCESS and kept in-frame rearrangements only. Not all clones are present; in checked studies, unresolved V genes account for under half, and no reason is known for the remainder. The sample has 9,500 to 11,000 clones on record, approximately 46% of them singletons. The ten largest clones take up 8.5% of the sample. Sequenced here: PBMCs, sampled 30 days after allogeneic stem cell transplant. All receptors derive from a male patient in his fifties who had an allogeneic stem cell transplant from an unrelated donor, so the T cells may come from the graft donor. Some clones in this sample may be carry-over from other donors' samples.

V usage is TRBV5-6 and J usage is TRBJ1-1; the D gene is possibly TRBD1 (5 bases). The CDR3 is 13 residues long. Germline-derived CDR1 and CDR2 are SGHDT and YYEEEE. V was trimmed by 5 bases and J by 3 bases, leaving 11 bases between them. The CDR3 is CASSKGRHTEAFF. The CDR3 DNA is TGTGCCAGCAGTAAGGGACGGCACACTGAAGCTTTCTTT.

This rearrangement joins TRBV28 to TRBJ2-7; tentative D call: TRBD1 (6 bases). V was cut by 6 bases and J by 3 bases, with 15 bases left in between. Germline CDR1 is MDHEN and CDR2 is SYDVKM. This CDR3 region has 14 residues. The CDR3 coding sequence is TGTGCCAGCAGGACTCCAGGGGCCCGCTACGAGCAGTACTTC. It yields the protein CASRTPGARYEQYF.

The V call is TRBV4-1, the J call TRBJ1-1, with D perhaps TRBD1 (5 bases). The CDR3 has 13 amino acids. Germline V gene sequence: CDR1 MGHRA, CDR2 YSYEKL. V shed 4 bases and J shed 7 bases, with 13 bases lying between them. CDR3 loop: CASSRPGRVEAFF. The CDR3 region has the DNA TGCGCCAGCAGCCGACCTGGCAGGGTTGAAGCTTTCTTT.

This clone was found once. CDR3 bases: TGTGCCAGCAGCGTGACTAGCCCCGGGGAGCTGTTTTTT. Its protein product is CASSVTSPGELFF. The V and J genes are TRBV9 and TRBJ2-2; TRBD2 matches 7 bases. Germline CDR1 SGDLS, CDR2 YYNGEE. This CDR3 has 13 residues. Losses at the gene ends were 2 bases for V and 6 bases for J; bases not matched to a gene: 1.

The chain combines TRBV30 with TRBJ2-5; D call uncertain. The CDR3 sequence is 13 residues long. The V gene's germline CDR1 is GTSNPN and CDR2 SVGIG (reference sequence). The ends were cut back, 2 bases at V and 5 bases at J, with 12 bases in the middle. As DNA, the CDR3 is TGTGCCTGGAGTCGAACTTTCCAGGAGACCCAGTACTTC. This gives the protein CAWSRTFQETQYF.

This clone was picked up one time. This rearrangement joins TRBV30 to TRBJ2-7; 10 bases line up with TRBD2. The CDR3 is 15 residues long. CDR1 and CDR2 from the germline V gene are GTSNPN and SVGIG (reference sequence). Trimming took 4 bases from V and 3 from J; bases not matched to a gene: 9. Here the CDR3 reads CAWIPTSGVFYEQYF. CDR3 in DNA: TGTGCCTGGATTCCCACTAGCGGGGTCTTCTACGAGCAGTACTTC.

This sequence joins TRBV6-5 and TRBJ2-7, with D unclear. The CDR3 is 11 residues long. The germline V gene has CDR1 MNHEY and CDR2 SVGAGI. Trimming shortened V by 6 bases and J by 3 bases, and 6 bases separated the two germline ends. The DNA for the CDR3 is TGTGCCAGCAGCCACAGCTACGAGCAGTACTTC. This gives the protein CASSHSYEQYF.

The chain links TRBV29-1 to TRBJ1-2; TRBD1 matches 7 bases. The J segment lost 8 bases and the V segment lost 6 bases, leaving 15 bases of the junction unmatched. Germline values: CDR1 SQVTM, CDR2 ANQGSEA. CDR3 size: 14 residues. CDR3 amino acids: CSVGDQTGSGGYTF. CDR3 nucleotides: TGCAGCGTGGGGGATCAGACAGGGTCTGGCGGCTACACCTTC.

The CDR3 spells CASSSTDTQYF. The CDR3 DNA sequence: TGTGCCAGCAGTAGCACAGATACGCAGTATTTT. The chain combines TRBV6-6 with TRBJ2-3; the D is unclear. V dropped 5 bases and J dropped 0 bases, with 0 bases sitting between them. CDR1 MNHNY and CDR2 SVGAGI come from the germline V gene (reference sequence). The CDR3 loop spans 11 amino acids.

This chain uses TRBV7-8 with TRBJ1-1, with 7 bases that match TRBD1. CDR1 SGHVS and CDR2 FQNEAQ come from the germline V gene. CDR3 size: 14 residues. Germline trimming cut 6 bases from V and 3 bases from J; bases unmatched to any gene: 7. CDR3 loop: CASRQGSDYTEAFF. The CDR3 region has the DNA TGTGCCAGCAGACAGGGGAGCGATTACACTGAAGCTTTCTTT.

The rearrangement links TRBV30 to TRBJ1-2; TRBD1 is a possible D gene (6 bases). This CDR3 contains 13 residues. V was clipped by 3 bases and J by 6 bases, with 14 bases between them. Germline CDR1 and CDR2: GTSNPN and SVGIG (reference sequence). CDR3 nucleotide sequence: TGTGCCTGGAGAAGCACAGGGTCGGATGGCTACACCTTC. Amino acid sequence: CAWRSTGSDGYTF.

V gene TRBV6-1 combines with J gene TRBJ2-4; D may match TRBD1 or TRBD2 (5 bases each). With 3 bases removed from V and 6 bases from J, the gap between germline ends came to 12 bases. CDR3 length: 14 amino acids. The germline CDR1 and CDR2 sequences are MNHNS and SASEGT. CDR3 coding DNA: TGTGCCAGCAGTGAGGGGGACGGAGCAAACATTCAGTACTTC. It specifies CASSEGDGANIQYF.

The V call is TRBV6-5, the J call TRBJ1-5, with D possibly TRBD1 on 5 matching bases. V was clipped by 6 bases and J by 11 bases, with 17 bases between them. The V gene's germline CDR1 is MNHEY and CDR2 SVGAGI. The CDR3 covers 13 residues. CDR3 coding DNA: TGTGCCAGCAGACTTGCTGGGGCGGAGGCCCAGCATTTT. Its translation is CASRLAGAEAQHF.

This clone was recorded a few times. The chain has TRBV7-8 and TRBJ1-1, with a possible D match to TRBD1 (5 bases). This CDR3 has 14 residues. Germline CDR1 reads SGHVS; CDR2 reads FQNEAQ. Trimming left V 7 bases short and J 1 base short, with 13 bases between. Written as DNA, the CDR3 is TGTGCCAGCAACCCAACGGGGGGGAACACTGAAGCTTTCTTT. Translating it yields CASNPTGGNTEAFF.

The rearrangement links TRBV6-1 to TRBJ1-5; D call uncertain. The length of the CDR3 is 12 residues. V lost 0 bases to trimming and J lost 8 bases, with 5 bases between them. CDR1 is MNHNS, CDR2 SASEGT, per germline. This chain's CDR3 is CASSEAAKPQHF. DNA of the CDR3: TGTGCCAGCAGTGAAGCCGCGAAGCCCCAGCATTTT.

As DNA, the CDR3 is TGTGCCAGCAGTGAAGAGGTAGGGGCCTACAATGAGCAGTTCTTC. Translated, it gives CASSEEVGAYNEQFF. The gene calls are TRBV6-1 and TRBJ2-1; a possible D gene is TRBD1 (5 bases). CDR1 and CDR2 (germline): MNHNS, SASEGT. There are 15 residues in the CDR3. Trimming pared 1 base from V and 2 bases from J, leaving 9 bases between.

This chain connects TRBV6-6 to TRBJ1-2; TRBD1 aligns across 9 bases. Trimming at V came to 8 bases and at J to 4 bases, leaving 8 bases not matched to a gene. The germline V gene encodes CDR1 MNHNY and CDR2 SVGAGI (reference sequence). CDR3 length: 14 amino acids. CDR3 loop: CASGERQGGYGYTF. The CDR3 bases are TGTGCCAGCGGGGAACGACAGGGGGGCTATGGCTACACCTTC.